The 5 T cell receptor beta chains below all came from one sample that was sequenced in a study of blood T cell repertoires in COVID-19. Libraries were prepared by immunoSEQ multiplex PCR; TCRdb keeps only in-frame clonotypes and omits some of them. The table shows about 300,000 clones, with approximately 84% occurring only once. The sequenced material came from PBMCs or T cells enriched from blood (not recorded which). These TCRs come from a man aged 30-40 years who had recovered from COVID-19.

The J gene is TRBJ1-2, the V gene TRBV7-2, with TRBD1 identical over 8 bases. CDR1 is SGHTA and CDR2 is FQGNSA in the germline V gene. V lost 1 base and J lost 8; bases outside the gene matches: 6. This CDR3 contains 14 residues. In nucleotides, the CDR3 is TGTGCCAGCAGCTTAGGGCAGGGGGCAGGGGGCTACACCTTC. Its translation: CASSLGQGAGGYTF.

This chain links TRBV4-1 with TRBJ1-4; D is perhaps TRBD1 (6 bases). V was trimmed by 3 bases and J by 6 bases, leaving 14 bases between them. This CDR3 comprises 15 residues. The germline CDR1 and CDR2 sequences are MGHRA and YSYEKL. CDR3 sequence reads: CASSHVGTLDEKLFF. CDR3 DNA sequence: TGCGCCAGCAGCCACGTCGGGACACTAGATGAAAAACTGTTTTTT.

CDR3: CASSKRTGGGEKLFF. CDR3 DNA sequence: TGCGCCAGCAGCAAACGGACAGGGGGAGGAGAAAAACTGTTTTTT. The V gene is TRBV5-1, the J gene TRBJ1-4; 10 nucleotides line up with TRBD1. Germline V gene data show CDR1 as SGHRS and CDR2 as YFSETQ. V gave up 4 bases and J gave up 8 bases; unmatched junction bases: 8. CDR3 length equals 15 residues.

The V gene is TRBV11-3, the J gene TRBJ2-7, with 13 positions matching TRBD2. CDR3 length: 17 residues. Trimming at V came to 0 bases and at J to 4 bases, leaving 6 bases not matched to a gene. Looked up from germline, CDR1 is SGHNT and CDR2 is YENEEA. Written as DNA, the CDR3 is TGTGCCAGCAGCTTAGATCTGGGACTAGCGGGATCTTACGAGCAGTACTTC. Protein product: CASSLDLGLAGSYEQYF.

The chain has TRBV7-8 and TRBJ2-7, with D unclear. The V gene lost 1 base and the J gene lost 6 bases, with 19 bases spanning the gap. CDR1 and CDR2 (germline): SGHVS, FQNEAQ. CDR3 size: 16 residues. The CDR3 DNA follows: TGTGCCAGCAGCTTAGTTATAGTTGGCACAGCCAGCGAGCAGTACTTC. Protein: CASSLVIVGTASEQYF.